This paragraph covers one TCR beta chain sequence. The antigen remains undetermined. The data were obtained in a study of blood T cells in healthy people across ages. About the study: Using template switching, researchers captured about one barcoded beta molecule for each two T cells.

Next came a second PCR, run for about 7 to 12 cycles, which used a sample-barcoded 5' primer along with a J-beta primer mix. Every cDNA molecule carried a tag from a template-switch adaptor bearing 12 random nucleotides. One entry per CDR3 protein, called by TCRdb with MiXCR from the 5' RACE reads. The sample contains roughly 1,500,000 distinct CDR3 sequences, 30% to 40% of which appear only once. Study-wide results and caveats: Older individuals had lower TCR beta diversity per million T cells (the decline was roughly linear).

Trimming stripped 7 bases from V and 4 bases from J, with 28 bases between. The CDR3 has 17 residues. The germline gives CDR1 SQVTM, CDR2 ANQGSEA. Sequencing was performed on blood. The TCR originated in a woman aged 25 to 39 in good health. The gene calls are TRBV29-1 and TRBJ1-1; D is unclear. The CDR3 region has the DNA TGCAGCGCCTTGTTAACAACCCATACTTCTAGGTTCACTGAAGCTTTCTTT. It specifies CSALLTTHTSRFTEAFF.